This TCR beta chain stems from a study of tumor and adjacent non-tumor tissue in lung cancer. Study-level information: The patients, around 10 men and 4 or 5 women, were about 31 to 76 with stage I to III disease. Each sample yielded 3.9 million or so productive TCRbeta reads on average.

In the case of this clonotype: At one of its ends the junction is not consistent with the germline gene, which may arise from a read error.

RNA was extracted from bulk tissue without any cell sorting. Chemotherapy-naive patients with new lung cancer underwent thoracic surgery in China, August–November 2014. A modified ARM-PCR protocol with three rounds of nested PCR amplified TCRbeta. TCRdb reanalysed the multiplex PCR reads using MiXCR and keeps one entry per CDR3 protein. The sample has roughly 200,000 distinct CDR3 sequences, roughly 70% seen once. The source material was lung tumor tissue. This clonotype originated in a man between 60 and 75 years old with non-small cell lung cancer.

The CDR3 here is CSARFDEGGLDNEQFF. In DNA, the CDR3 is TGCAGCGCTAGATTCGATGAAGGGGGACTCGACAATGAGCAGTTCTTC. This chain uses TRBV20-1 with TRBJ2-1, with D perhaps TRBD1 or TRBD2 (6 bases each). The CDR3 totals 16 residues. The germline CDR1 and CDR2 sequences are DFQATT and SNEGSKA (reference sequence).